This is a list of T cell receptor beta chains from one sample in a study of T-cell reconstitution after alpha-beta-depleted transplantation in children. TCRdb independently ran MiXCR on the PCR reads; one entry per CDR3 protein. The repertoire holds some 600,000 distinct CDR3 sequences, with approximately 13% as singletons. The starting material was PBMCs, mostly from graft donor cells, obtained 360 days after TCRalphabeta/CD19-depleted stem cell transplant. All receptors derive from a male patient between 5 and 17 years old who had a stem cell transplant for acute myeloid leukemia, so the T cells may come from the graft donor. CDR3s include the opening cysteine and the closing phenylalanine or tryptophan. A D gene is named only where the DNA matches it firmly. Some rows mark clone size as missing; the rest say once, few, many or name a class of expanded clone.

TRBJ2-7 | few | NA | TRBV5-1 | CASSLGLFLSYEQYF | TGCGCCAGCAGCCTCGGACTGTTTCTCTCCTACGAGCAGTACTTC
TRBJ2-3 | few | NA | TRBV29-1 | CSVVAGTDTQYF | TGCAGCGTTGTGGCAGGCACAGATACGCAGTATTTT
TRBJ2-1 | NA | TRBD2 | TRBV11-3 | CASSSSDSGTSYNEQFF | TGTGCCAGCAGCTCGAGCGATAGCGGGACATCTTACAATGAGCAGTTCTTC
TRBJ2-1 | many | TRBD2 | TRBV30 | CAWRVGTSGMQFF | TGTGCCTGGAGAGTCGGGACTAGCGGGATGCAGTTCTTC
TRBJ2-7 | few | TRBD2 | TRBV6-5 | CASSYGASGIGYEQYF | TGTGCCAGCAGTTACGGGGCAAGCGGGATCGGATACGAGCAGTACTTC
TRBJ2-5 | few | TRBD1 | TRBV7-2 | CASSWDRSRETQYF | TGTGCCAGCAGCTGGGACAGGTCAAGAGAGACCCAGTACTTC
TRBJ2-2 | many | NA | TRBV28 | CASSLQFISGELFF | TGTGCCAGCAGTCTCCAGTTTATTTCCGGGGAGCTGTTTTTT
TRBJ1-2 | NA | TRBD1 | TRBV20-1 | CRAGQGSGGYTF | TGCAGGGCGGGACAGGGATCGGGCGGCTACACCTTC
TRBJ2-7 | NA | NA | TRBV7-9 | CASSFLSRGGGSYEQYF | TGTGCCAGCAGCTTTCTTAGCAGGGGAGGGGGATCCTACGAGCAGTACTTC
TRBJ1-1 | many | NA | TRBV12-3/TRBV12-4 | CASGIGPNTEAFF | TGTGCCAGCGGGATTGGACCGAACACTGAAGCTTTCTTT
TRBJ2-1 | NA | TRBD2 | TRBV11-1 | CASSLAFSSSGWGEGSYNEQFF | TGTGCCAGCAGCTTAGCGTTTTCTAGCTCCGGTTGGGGGGAGGGCTCCTACAATGAGCAGTTCTTC
TRBJ2-5 | few | TRBD1 | TRBV6-4 | CASNGQALYEETQYF | TGTGCCAGCAACGGACAGGCCCTATACGAGGAGACCCAGTACTTC
TRBJ2-5 | NA | NA | TRBV6-2/TRBV6-3 | CASSLNPSTVETQYF | TGTGCCAGCAGTCTCAACCCCTCTACTGTAGAGACCCAGTACTTC
TRBJ2-7 | NA | NA | TRBV20-1 | CSARGKGGYEQYF | TGCAGTGCTAGAGGAAAGGGAGGTTACGAGCAGTACTTC
TRBJ2-5 | NA | NA | TRBV19 | CASGSWAFQETQYF | TGTGCCAGTGGATCGTGGGCCTTCCAAGAGACCCAGTACTTC
TRBJ2-5 | many | TRBD1 | TRBV10-3 | CAISGQGGQETQYF | TGTGCCATCAGTGGACAGGGGGGACAAGAGACCCAGTACTTC
TRBJ2-7 | many | NA | TRBV28 | CASSYGTPSYEQYF | TGTGCCAGCAGTTACGGGACACCTTCCTACGAGCAGTACTTC